These 5 T cell receptor beta chains came from one sample sequenced in a study of graft-versus-host responses after intestinal transplantation. Profiling relied on immunoSEQ multiplex PCR, and the TCRdb table lists in-frame clones only, not all of them. The sample carries roughly 62,000 clones, around 90% recorded once. The starting material was PBMCs, obtained 118 days after intestinal transplantation. These receptors all stem from a human patient who received an intestinal transplant, so some T cells may come from the graft donor.

The rearrangement links TRBV9 to TRBJ2-5; TRBD2 aligns across 8 bases. The CDR3 runs to 15 residues. The trim removed 2 bases at V and 5 bases at J, leaving 8 bases unmatched. CDR1 is SGDLS and CDR2 is YYNGEE in the germline V gene. CDR3 in amino acids: CASSVRAGALETQYF. The CDR3 DNA reads as TGTGCCAGCAGCGTCCGAGCGGGAGCCCTGGAGACCCAGTACTTC.

This clone was recorded once. The chain employs TRBV5-1 and TRBJ2-2; 10 nucleotides match TRBD2. Germline CDR1 and CDR2: SGHRS and YFSETQ. The CDR3 length is 15 residues. V was pared by 4 bases and J by 7 bases, with 7 bases of the junction left unmatched. CDR3 coding DNA: TGCGCCAGCAGCCCAACTAGCGGGAACTACGGGGAGCTGTTTTTT. Encoded protein: CASSPTSGNYGELFF.

This clone was observed once. The chain is built from TRBV6-6 and TRBJ2-5; 11 bases fit TRBD2. This CDR3 spans 15 amino acids. Germline CDR1 and CDR2: MNHNY and SVGAGI (reference sequence). Trimming at V came to 3 bases and at J to 4 bases, leaving 4 bases not matched to a gene. The CDR3 DNA is TGTGCCAGCAGTTATAGCGGGGGGGCCGGAGAGACCCAGTACTTC. This codes for CASSYSGGAGETQYF.

The genes are TRBV4-1 and TRBJ2-4; TRBD1 aligns across 8 bases. CDR1 and CDR2 (germline): MGHRA, YSYEKL. The CDR3 runs to 18 residues. J lost 2 bases, V lost 0 bases, and 9 bases had no gene match. CDR3 loop: CASSQDTTGGRTKNIQYF. CDR3 sequence (DNA): TGCGCCAGCAGCCAAGATACCACAGGGGGAAGAACCAAAAACATTCAGTACTTC.

The CDR3 DNA reads as TGCAGCGTTGAAGGGGTAGCGGGGGGGAGAAACACCGGGGAGCTGTTTTTT. Amino acid sequence: CSVEGVAGGRNTGELFF. This chain links TRBV29-1 with TRBJ2-2; the match to TRBD2 covers 11 bases. This CDR3 is 17 amino acids long. The V and J ends lost 1 base and 2 bases, in that order; junction bases with no gene match: 6. Germline assignment: CDR1 SQVTM and CDR2 ANQGSEA.